The sequence of this TCR beta chain was determined in a study of T-cell memory formation after mild COVID-19. Turning to the study itself: There were largely donor-specific TCR clusters.

This clonotype came up a few times. As yet, its antigen is unknown. 5'RACE primed at constant segments yielded TCR alpha and TCR beta cDNA libraries bearing sample barcodes and UMIs. MiXCR was run by TCRdb on the 5' RACE reads, yielding one entry per CDR3 protein. This sample carries roughly 120,000 distinct CDR3 sequences, about a fifth of them seen once, and the ten largest clones take about two fifths. Study observations and caveats: Pre-infection memory carried some responding clones, suggesting that cross-reactive memory joined. Shrinking CD4+ clones were chiefly CM and EM; CD8+ ones were chiefly EMRA.

Sequenced: PBMCs or a T cell subset sorted from them (not recorded which). The clonotype originates from a man between 18 and 29 years old who had mild COVID-19 (a few samples of this study predate the infection). Cell type and time point are not known.

CDR3 sequence: CASSHKGGQGSYNEQFF. The CDR3, as DNA: TGTGCCAGCAGCCACAAAGGGGGACAGGGATCCTACAATGAGCAGTTCTTC. The V call is TRBV7-9, the J call TRBJ2-1; TRBD1 matches 9 bases. V lost 5 bases and J lost 1; bases outside the gene matches: 9. This CDR3 has 17 amino acids. Germline values: CDR1 SEHNR, CDR2 FQNEAQ (reference sequence).